The rows below give T cell receptor beta chains drawn from one sample of a study of regulatory T cells in long-lasting Graves disease. In TCRdb, the multiplex PCR reads were re-called with MiXCR into one record per CDR3 protein. The sample yields roughly 610,000 distinct CDR3 sequences, 16% seen once. These data were also filed under a second study, of T cells in Graves' hyperthyroidism and ophthalmopathy.

The specimen comprised peripheral blood mononuclear cells (PBMCs), sampled at new diagnosis, from a patient treated with antithyroid drugs. These receptors were taken from a woman under 40 with Graves disease. Each CDR3 is given with its conserved first and last residue. The order of the fields is J gene, clone size, V gene, CDR3 protein. Only part of the rows carry a size: once, few, many, or a class if the clone is expanded.

j_call: TRBJ1-5; clone_size: many; v_call: TRBV30; cdr3_aa: CAWSGQPNQPQHF
j_call: TRBJ1-1; clone_size: many; v_call: TRBV6-1; cdr3_aa: CASRTTGIGTEAFF
j_call: TRBJ1-5; clone_size: .; v_call: TRBV6-5; cdr3_aa: CASKDRAKAEPQHF
j_call: TRBJ1-2; clone_size: few; v_call: TRBV10-2; cdr3_aa: CASSDQSTGFGYTF
j_call: TRBJ2-7; clone_size: few; v_call: TRBV27; cdr3_aa: CASSPLGQGKDEQYF
j_call: TRBJ2-3; clone_size: .; v_call: TRBV9; cdr3_aa: CASSADMGTRDTQYF
j_call: TRBJ2-7; clone_size: many; v_call: TRBV5-1; cdr3_aa: CASSPYMRENYEQYF
j_call: TRBJ2-6; clone_size: .; v_call: TRBV20-1; cdr3_aa: CSARATGHLSGANVLTF
j_call: TRBJ1-2; clone_size: few; v_call: TRBV6-5; cdr3_aa: CASSSGTGGGLNYGYTF
j_call: TRBJ2-7; clone_size: few; v_call: TRBV7-9; cdr3_aa: CASSLSVREQYF
j_call: TRBJ1-6; clone_size: .; v_call: TRBV4-1; cdr3_aa: CARVLDSPLHF
j_call: TRBJ2-7; clone_size: .; v_call: TRBV9; cdr3_aa: CASSPLSRVGYEQYF
j_call: TRBJ2-3; clone_size: .; v_call: TRBV11-3; cdr3_aa: CASSPGQKITDTQYF
j_call: TRBJ1-1; clone_size: few; v_call: TRBV10-2; cdr3_aa: CASSDRTGGRTEAFF
j_call: TRBJ2-4; clone_size: .; v_call: TRBV20-1; cdr3_aa: CSARKTGTKNIQYF
j_call: TRBJ1-5; clone_size: many; v_call: TRBV24-1; cdr3_aa: CATRQGAGQPQHF
j_call: TRBJ2-1; clone_size: many; v_call: TRBV9; cdr3_aa: CASSVVSSWYEQFF
j_call: TRBJ1-3; clone_size: .; v_call: TRBV4-1; cdr3_aa: CASSHPQGLVKEYTIYF
j_call: TRBJ1-1; clone_size: few; v_call: TRBV30; cdr3_aa: CAWSDWPSGAFF
j_call: TRBJ1-3; clone_size: few; v_call: TRBV5-1; cdr3_aa: CASSPEGNTIYF
j_call: TRBJ1-2; clone_size: many; v_call: TRBV2; cdr3_aa: CASYGPANYGYTF
j_call: TRBJ1-5; clone_size: .; v_call: TRBV9; cdr3_aa: CASSAGGLSNQPQHF
j_call: TRBJ1-2; clone_size: few; v_call: TRBV6-2/TRBV6-3; cdr3_aa: CASSYSPVVAGIGYTF
j_call: TRBJ1-2; clone_size: many; v_call: TRBV28; cdr3_aa: CASSFDRLSYGYTF
j_call: TRBJ1-3; clone_size: .; v_call: TRBV6-1; cdr3_aa: CASSRDSLFSGNTIYF
j_call: TRBJ1-1; clone_size: many; v_call: TRBV27; cdr3_aa: CASRHRESNEAFF
j_call: TRBJ2-1; clone_size: many; v_call: TRBV24-1; cdr3_aa: CATSDTGYNEQFF
j_call: TRBJ2-7; clone_size: .; v_call: TRBV6-1; cdr3_aa: CASSPLRTSGSYEQYF
j_call: TRBJ2-6; clone_size: many; v_call: TRBV12-3/TRBV12-4; cdr3_aa: CASSLNRPTGANVLTF
j_call: TRBJ2-3; clone_size: .; v_call: TRBV3-1; cdr3_aa: CASSLPWTSGRVLADTQYF
j_call: TRBJ2-4; clone_size: .; v_call: TRBV5-1; cdr3_aa: CASSLARTGASGNIQYF
j_call: TRBJ1-4; clone_size: .; v_call: TRBV28; cdr3_aa: CASRHTLRGAGNKKLFF
j_call: TRBJ1-5; clone_size: .; v_call: TRBV10-3; cdr3_aa: CAISWTGDQNQPQHF
j_call: TRBJ1-2; clone_size: few; v_call: TRBV3-1; cdr3_aa: CASSQNRDRGEGYTF
j_call: TRBJ1-6; clone_size: once; v_call: TRBV7-2; cdr3_aa: CASSPRGRAYNNSPLHF